Shown below are 9 T cell receptor beta chains from a single sample sequenced in a study of T cells expressing NK-cell markers. TCRdb re-called the 5' RACE reads; every CDR3 protein appears as one record, without DNA. This sample contains under 200,000 distinct CDR3 sequences. The sequencing sample was made of blood T cells: a sorted CD56 or NKG2C T cell subset, CD4+ or CD8+ T cells, or bulk PBMC T cells (not recorded which). Receptors originate from a woman between 18 and 75 years old in good health.

The CDR3 is CASSYGWRQYF. The genes are TRBV6-5 and TRBJ2-7. The CDR3 has 11 residues. CDR1 and CDR2 from the germline V gene are MNHEY and SVGAGI.

This chain uses TRBV14 with TRBJ2-7; TCRdb returns TRBD2, unconfirmable since there is no DNA. The CDR3 has 15 residues. The germline CDR1 and CDR2 sequences are SGHDN and FVKESK. The chain's CDR3 is CASSQAGVVRYEQYF.

The gene calls are TRBV5-1 and TRBJ2-1; the TCRdb call, TRBD2, lacks DNA for checking. The CDR3 totals 15 residues. From germline, CDR1 is SGHRS and CDR2 YFSETQ. CDR3 protein: CASSSSGGRGNEQFF.

This chain links TRBV14 with TRBJ2-2; TCRdb reports TRBD2, a call that lacks DNA to check it against. This CDR3 spans 14 amino acids. Looked up from germline, CDR1 is SGHDN and CDR2 is FVKESK. The CDR3: CASSRGGIYGELFF.

The chain uses TRBV7-9 and TRBJ2-3; TCRdb lists TRBD2, though no DNA is available to test this call. The germline gives CDR1 SEHNR, CDR2 FQNEAQ (reference sequence). The CDR3 length is 16 residues. The CDR3 is CASSPPGAGGADTQYF.

The chain joins TRBV4-2 to TRBJ2-3; lacking DNA, the TRBD2 call made by TCRdb goes unchecked. The CDR3 is made up of 19 amino acids. Germline V gene sequence: CDR1 LGHNA, CDR2 YNFKEQ. CDR3 protein: CASSQDLRLAGGGTDTQYF.

The gene calls are TRBV7-8 and TRBJ2-6; TCRdb names TRBD1, which stays unverified in the absence of DNA. This CDR3 contains 18 residues. Looked up from germline, CDR1 is SGHVS and CDR2 is FQNEAQ. CDR3 sequence: CASSLRDRDFTGANVLTF.

This sequence joins TRBV20-1 and TRBJ2-1; absent DNA, TCRdb's TRBD1 call cannot be checked. Germline V gene lookup returns CDR1 DFQATT and CDR2 SNEGSKA (reference sequence). The length of the CDR3 is 14 residues. The chain's CDR3 is CSARDWRSLGVWFF.

CDR3 region: CASSPKKTSGAQETQYF. The chain recombines TRBV4-1 with TRBJ2-5; TCRdb proposes TRBD2, but this gene call is untestable without DNA. The CDR3 spans 17 residues. Germline loops: CDR1 MGHRA, CDR2 YSYEKL.